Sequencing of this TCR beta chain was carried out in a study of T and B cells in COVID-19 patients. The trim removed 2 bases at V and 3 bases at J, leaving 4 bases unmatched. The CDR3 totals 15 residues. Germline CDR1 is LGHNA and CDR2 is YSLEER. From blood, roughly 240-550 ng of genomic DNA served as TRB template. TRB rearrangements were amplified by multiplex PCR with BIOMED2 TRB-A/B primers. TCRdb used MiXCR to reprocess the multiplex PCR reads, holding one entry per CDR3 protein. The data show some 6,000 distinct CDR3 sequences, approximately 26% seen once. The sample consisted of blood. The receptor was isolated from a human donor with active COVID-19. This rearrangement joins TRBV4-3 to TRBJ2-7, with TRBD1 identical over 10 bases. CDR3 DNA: TGCGCCAGCAGCCAACAAAGGACAGGGGGCTACGAGCAGTACTTC. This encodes CASSQQRTGGYEQYF.